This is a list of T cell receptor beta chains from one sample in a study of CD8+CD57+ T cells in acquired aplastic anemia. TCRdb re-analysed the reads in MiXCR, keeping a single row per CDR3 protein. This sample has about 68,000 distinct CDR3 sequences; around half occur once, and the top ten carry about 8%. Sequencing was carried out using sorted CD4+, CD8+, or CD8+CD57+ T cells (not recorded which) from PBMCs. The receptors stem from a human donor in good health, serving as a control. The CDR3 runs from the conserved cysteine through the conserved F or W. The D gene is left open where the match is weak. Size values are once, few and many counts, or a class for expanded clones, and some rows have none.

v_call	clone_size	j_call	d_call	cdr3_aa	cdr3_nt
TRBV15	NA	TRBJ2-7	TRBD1	CATSLDRAHEQYF	TGTGCCACCAGCCTAGACAGGGCCCACGAGCAGTACTTC
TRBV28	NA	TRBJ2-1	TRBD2	CASRPLAGAYNEQFF	TGTGCCAGCAGACCTCTAGCGGGAGCCTACAATGAGCAGTTCTTC
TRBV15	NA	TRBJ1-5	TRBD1	CATSGTGMEPQHF	TGTGCCACCAGCGGGACAGGGATGGAGCCCCAGCATTTT
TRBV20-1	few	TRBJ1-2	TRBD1	CSASKGQGSHGYTF	TGCAGTGCTAGCAAGGGACAGGGGAGTCATGGCTACACCTTC
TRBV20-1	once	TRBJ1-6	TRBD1	CSASTQGGGSPLHF	TGCAGTGCTTCAACCCAGGGGGGGGGTTCACCCCTCCACTTT
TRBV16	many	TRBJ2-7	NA	CASLLRAPDGSYEQYF	TGTGCCAGCCTACTTCGGGCGCCGGATGGGTCCTACGAGCAGTACTTC
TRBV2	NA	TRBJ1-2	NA	CARGTGGYTF	TGTGCCCGGGGGACTGGTGGCTACACCTTC
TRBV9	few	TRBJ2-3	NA	CASSDEGGTDTQYF	TGTGCCAGCAGTGACGAGGGTGGCACAGATACGCAGTATTTT
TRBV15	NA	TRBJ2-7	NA	CATSPQIADRSYEQYF	TGTGCCACCAGCCCCCAAATAGCGGACAGAAGCTACGAGCAGTACTTC
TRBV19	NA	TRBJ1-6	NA	CASSIDPGNSPLHF	TGTGCCAGTAGTATAGACCCAGGGAATTCACCCCTCCACTTT